Each of the 31 T cell receptor beta chains below was sequenced from the same sample in a study of molecular identifiers for immune sequencing clone quantification. TCRdb itself ran the PCR reads through MiXCR, one entry per CDR3 protein. Of approximately 500,000 distinct CDR3 sequences listed, about 21% are singletons. What was sequenced was naive CD8+ T cells from blood, with Jurkat cell RNA spiked in. Indicated subset: FACS-sorted CD8+CD4-CCR7+CD45RA+ naive T cells. These receptors all stem from a human donor in good health. Some libraries in this study had Jurkat cell RNA spiked in.

The chain couples TRBV7-6 to TRBJ2-7; possibly TRBD1 or TRBD2 for D (6 bases each). The CDR3 runs 15 residues. From germline, CDR1 is SGHVS and CDR2 FNYEAQ. Trimming pared 5 bases from V and 3 bases from J, leaving 17 bases between. The CDR3 nucleotides are TGTGCCAGCAGCCCTCCCGGGGGCGAAGGCTACGAGCAGTACTTC. It translates to CASSPPGGEGYEQYF. Supplemented by reference TRBV7-6 and TRBJ2-7, the full variable domain reads GAGVSQSPRYKVTKRGQDVALRCDPISGHVSLYWYRQALGQGPEFLTYFNYEAQQDKSGLPNDRFSAERPEGSISTLTIQRTEQRDSAMYRCASSPPGGEGYEQYFGPGTRLTVT.

The chain uses TRBV11-2 and TRBJ1-1; D uncertain. Germline assignment: CDR1 SGHAT and CDR2 FQNNGV. The CDR3 runs 14 residues. Between the trimmed V and J ends, which lost 5 bases and 4 bases, there was a span of 14 bases. CDR3 sequence reads: CASSASGPTTEAFF. CDR3 DNA sequence: TGTGCCAGCAGCGCCTCCGGACCAACCACTGAAGCTTTCTTT.

The gene calls are TRBV20-1 and TRBJ2-7, with 11 nucleotides matching TRBD2. Per the germline V gene, CDR1 is DFQATT and CDR2 is SNEGSKA (reference sequence). Trimming took 6 bases from V and 5 from J; bases not matched to a gene: 12. This CDR3 spans 15 amino acids. The CDR3 protein is CSATATSGSFHEQYF. CDR3 DNA sequence: TGCAGTGCCACCGCTACTAGCGGGAGTTTCCACGAGCAGTACTTC.

Points on this clonotype: The junction shows a germline mismatch at one end, possibly a read error. This rearrangement joins TRBV27 to TRBJ2-5; D may be TRBD2 (7 bases). The V gene's germline CDR1 is MNHEY and CDR2 SMNVEV (reference sequence). The length of the CDR3 is 14 residues. CDR3 region: CASSLHKGGETQHF. CDR3 DNA sequence: TGTGCCAGCAGTTTACACAAGGGGGGGGAGACCCAGCACTTC.

The chain joins TRBV11-3 to TRBJ2-1; 8 nucleotides agree with TRBD2. Germline V gives CDR1 SGHNT, CDR2 YENEEA. CDR3 size: 16 residues. V trimming: 5 bases; J trimming: 4 bases; junction bases outside the gene matches: 10. The CDR3 region is CASSLSGTSGYNEQFF. In nucleotides, the CDR3 is TGTGCCAGCAGCCTTAGTGGGACTAGTGGATACAATGAGCAGTTCTTC.

This clonotype has at least ten counts. This chain connects TRBV6-5 to TRBJ1-1; D uncertain. The CDR3 consists of 19 residues. Per the germline V gene, CDR1 is MNHEY and CDR2 is SVGAGI. Trimming pared 0 bases from V and 0 bases from J, leaving 20 bases between. The CDR3 loop is CASSYSVQFRYEMNTEAFF. DNA for the CDR3: TGTGCCAGCAGTTACTCGGTCCAATTTCGCTACGAAATGAACACTGAAGCTTTCTTT.

There are many counts of this clonotype. The CDR3 sequence is CASSSRDRGTNTEAFF. For the CDR3, the DNA is TGTGCCAGCAGTTCGAGGGACAGGGGGACGAACACTGAAGCTTTCTTT. This chain connects TRBV12-3 or TRBV12-4 to TRBJ1-1, with TRBD1 identical over 11 bases. Germline trimming cut 4 bases from V and 1 base from J; bases unmatched to any gene: 5. This CDR3 contains 16 residues.

V is TRBV20-1 and J is TRBJ2-7; no definite D call. Germline V CDR1 and CDR2: DFQATT, SNEGSKA (reference sequence). Trimming removed 6 bases from V and 0 bases from J, with 12 bases in between. CDR3 size: 13 residues. CDR3 sequence: CSAEDRASYEQYF. CDR3 sequence (DNA): TGCAGTGCCGAGGACCGAGCCTCCTACGAGCAGTACTTC.

A few counts support this clonotype. The chain couples TRBV12-3 or TRBV12-4 to TRBJ2-1, with D maybe TRBD1 (6 bases). There are 13 residues in the CDR3. V lost 6 bases, J lost 5 bases, and 11 bases lay in between. CDR3: CASSGQIDNEQFF. The CDR3 nucleotides are TGTGCCAGCAGCGGACAGATAGACAATGAGCAGTTCTTC.

The CDR3 sequence is CASSYLGLAGDETQYF. The DNA of the CDR3 is TGTGCCAGCAGTTATTTGGGGCTAGCGGGAGATGAGACCCAGTACTTC. The chain joins TRBV12-3 or TRBV12-4 to TRBJ2-5; 10 bases agree with TRBD2. The CDR3 spans 16 residues. Unmatched junction bases numbered 10, after V lost 4 bases and J lost 5 bases.

As for this clonotype: The conserved phenylalanine or tryptophan is not found at the CDR3 terminus, so this likely reflects a read error. J is TRBJ1-1 and V is TRBV6-5; 8 bases match TRBD1. CDR1 MNHEY and CDR2 SVGAGI come from the germline V gene. V dropped 8 bases and J dropped 2; count of bases not matched to a gene: 4. The CDR3 extends over 13 amino acids. CDR3 protein: CASSDRGNTEAFS. CDR3 sequence (DNA): TGTGCCAGCTCCGACAGGGGAAACACTGAAGCTTTCTCT.

Remarks on this clonotype: It may be a read error: a sequence one base away is much more abundant. The rearrangement uses TRBV29-1 and TRBJ1-1; D is uncertain. Germline CDR1 is SQVTM and CDR2 is ANQGSEA. Trimming took off 4 bases at V and 1 base at J, with 10 bases between the two ends. There are 13 residues in the CDR3. CDR3 sequence (DNA): TGCAGCGTTGTCAGGACGGGGAACACTGAAGCTTTCTTT. This codes for CSVVRTGNTEAFF.

Comment on this clonotype: This could be a read error, since a much larger clone is one nucleotide away. The chain employs TRBV7-2 and TRBJ1-4; a weak D match, TRBD1 (5 bases). The germline gives CDR1 SGHTA, CDR2 FQGNSA. This CDR3 is built from 15 residues. The CDR3 nucleotides read TGTGCCAGCAGCTTAGGGGGTTCGAGGGGTGAACAACTGTTTTTT. Translated: CASSLGGSRGEQLFF.

This clonotype was recorded many times. V and J are TRBV6-4 and TRBJ2-3; no clear D gene. The CDR3 contains 15 residues. V lost 0 bases, J lost 1 base, and 8 bases lay in between. Germline CDR1 MRHNA, CDR2 SNTAGT. Here the CDR3 DNA reads TGTGCCAGCAGTGACTCGGGCGACCGCACAGATACGCAGTATTTT. It yields the protein CASSDSGDRTDTQYF.

In this sample, this clonotype turned up many times. The V call is TRBV6-2 or TRBV6-3, the J call TRBJ1-1; TRBD1 matches at 9 bases. Germline CDR1 reads MNHEY; CDR2 reads SVGEGT. After removal of 6 bases from V and 4 bases from J, the junction contained 12 bases not matched to a gene. This CDR3 has 16 amino acids. This CDR3 is CASRKATGGDGTEAFF. The CDR3 DNA reads TGTGCCAGCAGGAAAGCTACAGGGGGCGACGGCACTGAAGCTTTCTTT.

The CDR3: CSARDYRGHPDTQYF. The CDR3 DNA sequence: TGCAGTGCTAGAGATTATAGGGGGCACCCAGATACGCAGTATTTT. The rearrangement uses TRBV20-1 and TRBJ2-3, with 7 bases fitting TRBD1. Germline CDR1 and CDR2: DFQATT and SNEGSKA (reference sequence). The CDR3 spans 15 residues. V shed 0 bases and J 4 bases; nucleotides not matched to a gene: 7.

CDR3 bases: TGTGCCAGCAGTTTCTCCCTCTGGACCCAAGATGAAGCTTTCTTT. It codes for CASSFSLWTQDEAFF. This chain connects TRBV27 to TRBJ1-1; D gene ambiguous. The germline V gene has CDR1 MNHEY and CDR2 SMNVEV (reference sequence). The CDR3 spans 15 residues. Trimming removed 3 bases from V and 7 bases from J, with 18 bases in between.

As for this clonotype: Mismatch with germline at one junction end may stem from a read error. In DNA form, the CDR3 reads TGTGCCGGCAGTACCGGGCCGAATGAGCAGTTCTTC. Protein sequence: CAGSTGPNEQFF. The genes are TRBV6-5 and TRBJ2-1; D unclear. The CDR3 is made up of 12 amino acids. Germline V gene data show CDR1 as MNHEY and CDR2 as SVGAGI.

This clonotype appeared many times. The genes are TRBV4-1 and TRBJ2-1; D remains ambiguous. Trimming pared 3 bases from V and 5 bases from J, leaving 17 bases between. The CDR3 is made up of 16 amino acids. Germline V gene data show CDR1 as MGHRA and CDR2 as YSYEKL. CDR3 nucleotide sequence: TGCGCCAGCAGCCACTCCCCTGGCCTGGTGCACAATGAGCAGTTCTTC. Its translation: CASSHSPGLVHNEQFF.

This clonotype was recorded a few times. The chain links TRBV24-1 to TRBJ2-2; D ambiguous. V lost 0 bases, J lost 1 base, and 5 bases lay in between. The V gene's germline CDR1 is KGHDR and CDR2 SFDVKD. The CDR3 sequence is 15 residues long. The CDR3 reads CATSDLTENTGELFF. The CDR3 DNA reads TGTGCCACCAGTGATTTGACCGAGAACACCGGGGAGCTGTTTTTT.

The rearrangement joins TRBV7-3 to TRBJ2-3; D unclear. The V gene's germline CDR1 is SGHTA and CDR2 FQGTGA. The CDR3 length is 13 residues. Trimming took off 4 bases at V and 3 bases at J, with 8 bases between the two ends. CDR3 nucleotides: TGTGCCAGCAGCTCCGGAGAAACAGATACGCAGTATTTT. This codes for CASSSGETDTQYF.

A few counts support this clonotype. This chain connects TRBV7-9 to TRBJ2-7; 10 bases agree with TRBD1. The CDR3 sequence is 15 residues long. The J segment lost 5 bases and the V segment lost 1 base, leaving 5 bases of the junction unmatched. Germline V gene lookup returns CDR1 SEHNR and CDR2 FQNEAQ (reference sequence). In DNA form, the CDR3 reads TGTGCCAGCAGCTTAGGACAGGGGGCAAGGAACGAGCAGTACTTC. This gives the protein CASSLGQGARNEQYF.

About this clonotype: With a much larger clone just one base away, this may be a read error. The J gene is TRBJ2-7, the V gene TRBV20-1; 7 bases are a match to TRBD2. The CDR3 consists of 15 residues. CDR1 DFQATT and CDR2 SNEGSKA come from the germline V gene (reference sequence). V lost 4 bases, J lost 4 bases, and 13 bases stayed unmatched. As DNA, the CDR3 is TGCAGTGCTATCTTAAGCGGGGATCGACAGTACGAGCAGTACTTC. This sequence encodes CSAILSGDRQYEQYF.

This clonotype was detected only once. This may stem from a read error, because a much larger clone lies one nucleotide away. The genes are TRBV7-9 and TRBJ2-7, with TRBD2 matching over 10 bases. After removal of 4 bases from V and 2 bases from J, the junction contained 5 bases not matched to a gene. This CDR3 comprises 15 residues. CDR1 and CDR2 from the germline V gene are SEHNR and FQNEAQ (reference sequence). The CDR3 region is CASSSTSGNPYEQYF. The CDR3, as DNA: TGTGCCAGCAGCTCCACTAGCGGGAATCCCTACGAGCAGTACTTC.

This CDR3 reads CASSYGRGAEAFF. For the CDR3, the DNA is TGTGCCAGCAGTTACGGTAGGGGAGCTGAAGCTTTCTTT. This sequence joins TRBV6-5 and TRBJ1-1; D might be TRBD1 (5 bases). Trimming took 2 bases from V and 6 from J, leaving 10 bases between them. CDR3 length: 13 residues. In germline, CDR1 is MNHEY, CDR2 SVGAGI.

This chain connects TRBV4-1 to TRBJ1-3, with unresolved D. The CDR3 spans 17 residues. Looked up from germline, CDR1 is MGHRA and CDR2 is YSYEKL. The germline V and J ends were trimmed by 4 bases and 0 bases, with 16 bases remaining between them. Written as DNA, the CDR3 is TGCGCCAGCAGCCGGCCCACGACCGGGTACTCTGGAAACACCATATATTTT. Amino acids: CASSRPTTGYSGNTIYF.

The chain has TRBV12-3 or TRBV12-4 and TRBJ2-7; the D is unclear. Trimming shortened V by 7 bases and J by 4 bases, and 11 bases separated the two germline ends. The CDR3 has 12 residues. CDR3 residues: CASTLGGYEQYF. The CDR3, as DNA: TGTGCCAGCACCCTGGGTGGGTACGAGCAGTACTTC.

In this sample, this clonotype turned up many times. This sequence joins TRBV6-5 and TRBJ2-3, with 14 bases fitting TRBD2. CDR3 size: 16 residues. Germline values: CDR1 MNHEY, CDR2 SVGAGI. Unmatched junction bases numbered 10, after V lost 6 bases and J lost 8 bases. The CDR3 DNA reads as TGTGCCAGCAGGATTGGGACTAGCGGGAGTTCGAGTACGCAGTATTTT. The encoded protein is CASRIGTSGSSSTQYF.

This clonotype was detected a few times. The chain carries TRBV9 and TRBJ2-5, with TRBD1 identical over 9 bases. The length of the CDR3 is 14 residues. Germline CDR1 SGDLS, CDR2 YYNGEE. Trimming removed 4 bases from V and 5 bases from J; junction bases left unmatched: 6. The CDR3 DNA reads TGTGCCAGCAGCCCACAGGGGGCTTGGGAGACCCAGTACTTC. Translation: CASSPQGAWETQYF.

This clonotype was picked up many times. This rearrangement joins TRBV10-3 to TRBJ1-6; the D is unclear. The CDR3 length is 14 residues. Germline lookup yields CDR1 ENHRY and CDR2 SYGVKD. Between the trimmed V and J ends, which lost 2 bases and 7 bases, there was a span of 9 bases. The CDR3 sequence is CAISEVAPNSPLHF. CDR3 DNA sequence: TGTGCCATCAGTGAGGTGGCTCCCAATTCACCCCTCCACTTT.

A few counts support this clonotype. The chain combines TRBV12-3 or TRBV12-4 with TRBJ2-5; 14 nucleotides match TRBD2. Trimming at V came to 1 base and at J to 0 bases, leaving 1 base not matched to a gene. This CDR3 is 17 amino acids long. The CDR3 DNA follows: TGTGCCAGCAGTTTAGGACTAGCGGGAGGGAACCAAGAGACCCAGTACTTC. Its translation: CASSLGLAGGNQETQYF.